This T cell receptor beta chain derives from a study of blood T cell repertoires in COVID-19. Across the whole study: Collection of acute and convalescent COVID-19 samples took place in the United States, Italy and Spain. The cDNA or gDNA used as material had been derived from T cells, B-cell-depleted T cells, or PBMCs.

This CDR3 has 14 amino acids. Trimming at V came to 3 bases and at J to 8 bases, leaving 7 bases not matched to a gene. The germline CDR1 and CDR2 sequences are SGHDT and YYEEEE. In the study's own analysis: Nucleated cell counts were estimated from reference gene primer amplification. Clones were sequenced by immunoSEQ multiplex PCR, and TCRdb holds only the in-frame ones, with some missing. V and J calls and clone size are as listed in that table; D and trimming were resolved from the DNA. The repertoire holds 55,000 to 65,000 clones, approximately 82% seen once, with around 5.9% in the top ten. J is TRBJ1-4 and V is TRBV5-6; 7 bases line up with TRBD1. The sample comprised peripheral blood. The sequence was obtained from a woman aged 60-70 years with acute or convalescent COVID-19. The CDR3 reads CASSSRQGREKLFF. CDR3 nucleotides: TGTGCCAGCAGCTCCCGACAGGGCCGGGAAAAACTGTTTTTT. Using reference TRBV5-6 and TRBJ1-4 for the parts outside the CDR3, the full variable domain is DAGVTQSPTHLIKTRGQQVTLRCSPKSGHDTVSWYQQALGQGPQFIFQYYEEEERQRGNFPDRFSGHQFPNYSSELNVNALLLGDSALYLCASSSRQGREKLFFGSGTQLSVL.